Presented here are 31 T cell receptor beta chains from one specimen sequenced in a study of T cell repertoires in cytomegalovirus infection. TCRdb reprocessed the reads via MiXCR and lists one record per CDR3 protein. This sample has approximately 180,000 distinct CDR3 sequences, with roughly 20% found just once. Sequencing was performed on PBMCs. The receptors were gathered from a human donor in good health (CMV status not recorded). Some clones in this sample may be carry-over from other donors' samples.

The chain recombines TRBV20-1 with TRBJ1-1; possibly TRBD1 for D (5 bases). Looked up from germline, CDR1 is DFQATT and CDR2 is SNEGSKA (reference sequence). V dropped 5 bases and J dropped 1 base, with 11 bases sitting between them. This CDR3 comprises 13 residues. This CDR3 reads CSAGGRTNTEAFF. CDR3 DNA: TGCAGTGCTGGGGGACGCACGAACACTGAAGCTTTCTTT.

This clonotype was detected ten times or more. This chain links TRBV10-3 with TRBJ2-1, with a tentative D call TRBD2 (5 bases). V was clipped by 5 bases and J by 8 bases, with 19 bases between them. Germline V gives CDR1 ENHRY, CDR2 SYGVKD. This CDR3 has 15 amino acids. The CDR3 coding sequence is TGTGCCATCAGTCACCCCTCGGGGTCCGGGGATGAGCAGTTCTTC. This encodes CAISHPSGSGDEQFF.

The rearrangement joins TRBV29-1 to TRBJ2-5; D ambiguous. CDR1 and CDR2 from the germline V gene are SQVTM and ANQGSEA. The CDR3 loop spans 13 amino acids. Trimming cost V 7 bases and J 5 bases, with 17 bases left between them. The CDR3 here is CSAVALLGETQYF. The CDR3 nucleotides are TGCAGCGCTGTAGCCCTCCTAGGGGAGACCCAGTACTTC.

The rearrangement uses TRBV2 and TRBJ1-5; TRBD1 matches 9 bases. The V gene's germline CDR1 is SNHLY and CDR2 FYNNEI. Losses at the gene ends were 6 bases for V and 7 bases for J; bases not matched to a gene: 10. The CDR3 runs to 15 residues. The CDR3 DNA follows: TGTGCCAGCAGCCTGCCGGACAGGGGTGACCAGCCCCAGCATTTT. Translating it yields CASSLPDRGDQPQHF.

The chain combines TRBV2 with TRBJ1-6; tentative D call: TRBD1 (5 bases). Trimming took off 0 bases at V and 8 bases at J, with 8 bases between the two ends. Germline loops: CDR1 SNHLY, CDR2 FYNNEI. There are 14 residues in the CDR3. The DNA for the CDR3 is TGTGCCAGCAGTGAAGCCCCAGGGTATTCACCCCTCCACTTT. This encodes CASSEAPGYSPLHF.

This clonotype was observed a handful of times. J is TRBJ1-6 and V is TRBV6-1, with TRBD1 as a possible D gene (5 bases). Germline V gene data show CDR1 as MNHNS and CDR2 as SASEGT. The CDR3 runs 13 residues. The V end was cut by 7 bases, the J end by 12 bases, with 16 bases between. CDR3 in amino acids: CASIQGGWRPLHF. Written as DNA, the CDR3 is TGTGCCAGCATTCAGGGAGGTTGGAGACCCCTCCACTTT.

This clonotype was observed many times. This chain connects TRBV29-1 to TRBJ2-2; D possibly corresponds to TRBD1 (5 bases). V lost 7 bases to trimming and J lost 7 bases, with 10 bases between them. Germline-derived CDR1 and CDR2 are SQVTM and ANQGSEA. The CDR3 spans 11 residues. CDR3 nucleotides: TGCAGCGCCAGGGTAGTCGGGGAGCTGTTTTTT. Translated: CSARVVGELFF.

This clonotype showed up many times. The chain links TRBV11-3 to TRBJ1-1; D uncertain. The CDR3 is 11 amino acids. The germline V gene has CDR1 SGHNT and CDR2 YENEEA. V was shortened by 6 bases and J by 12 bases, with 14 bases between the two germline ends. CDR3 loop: CASSKDSGTFF. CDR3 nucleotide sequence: TGTGCCAGCAGTAAGGATTCTGGGACTTTCTTT.

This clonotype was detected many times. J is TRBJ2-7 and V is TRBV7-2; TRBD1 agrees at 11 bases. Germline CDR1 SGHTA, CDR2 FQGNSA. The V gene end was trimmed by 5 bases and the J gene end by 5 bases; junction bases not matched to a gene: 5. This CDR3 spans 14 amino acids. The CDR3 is CASSLGQGGNEQYF. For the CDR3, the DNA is TGTGCCAGCAGCCTGGGACAGGGGGGAAACGAGCAGTACTTC.

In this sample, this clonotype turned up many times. CDR3 region: CASSQPGATEAFF. The CDR3 DNA reads TGTGCCAGCAGCCAACCAGGGGCCACTGAAGCTTTCTTT. This chain connects TRBV7-2 to TRBJ1-1; TRBD1 might be the D (6 bases). The germline V and J ends were trimmed by 5 bases and 4 bases, with 11 bases remaining between them. The germline V gene encodes CDR1 SGHTA and CDR2 FQGNSA. This CDR3 spans 13 amino acids.

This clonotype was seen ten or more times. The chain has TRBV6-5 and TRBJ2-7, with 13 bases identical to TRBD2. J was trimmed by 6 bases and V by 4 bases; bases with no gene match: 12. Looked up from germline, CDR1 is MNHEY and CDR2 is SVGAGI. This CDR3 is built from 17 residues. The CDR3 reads CASSSRTSGRVAPEQYF. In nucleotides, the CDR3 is TGTGCCAGCAGTTCCCGGACTAGCGGGAGAGTAGCACCCGAGCAGTACTTC.

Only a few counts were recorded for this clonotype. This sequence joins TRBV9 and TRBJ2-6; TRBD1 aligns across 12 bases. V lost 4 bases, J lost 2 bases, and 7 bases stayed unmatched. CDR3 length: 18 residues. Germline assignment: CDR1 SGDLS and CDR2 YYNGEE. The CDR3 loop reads CASSSTGTGGTGANVLTF. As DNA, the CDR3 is TGTGCCAGCAGCTCCACCGGGACAGGGGGCACTGGGGCCAACGTCCTGACTTTC.

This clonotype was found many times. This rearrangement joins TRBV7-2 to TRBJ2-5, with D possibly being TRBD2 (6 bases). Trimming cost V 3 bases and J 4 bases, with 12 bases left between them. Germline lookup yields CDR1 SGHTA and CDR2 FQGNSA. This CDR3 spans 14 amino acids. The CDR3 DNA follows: TGTGCCAGCAGCTTGTCTAGGGGAGGAGAGACCCAGTACTTC. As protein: CASSLSRGGETQYF.

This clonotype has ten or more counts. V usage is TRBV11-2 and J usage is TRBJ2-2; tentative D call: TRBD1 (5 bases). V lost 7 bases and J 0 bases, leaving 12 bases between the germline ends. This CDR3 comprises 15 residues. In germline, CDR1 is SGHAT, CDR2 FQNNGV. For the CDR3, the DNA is TGTGCCAGCAAGACTGGGGCGTCGAACACCGGGGAGCTGTTTTTT. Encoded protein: CASKTGASNTGELFF.

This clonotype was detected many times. CDR3 DNA: TGTGCCAGCAGCCAATGGGGGGCGGACACTGAAGCTTTCTTT. Encoded protein: CASSQWGADTEAFF. The J gene is TRBJ1-1, the V gene TRBV14; a weak D match, TRBD1 (6 bases). CDR3 length: 14 residues. CDR1 is SGHDN, CDR2 FVKESK, per germline. V was pared by 2 bases and J by 3 bases, with 10 bases between.

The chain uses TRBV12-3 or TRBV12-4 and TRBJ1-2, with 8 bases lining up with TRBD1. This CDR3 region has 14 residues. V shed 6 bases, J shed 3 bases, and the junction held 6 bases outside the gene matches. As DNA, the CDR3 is TGTGCCAGCAGGGAGACAGGGGAAGACTATGGCTACACCTTC. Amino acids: CASRETGEDYGYTF.

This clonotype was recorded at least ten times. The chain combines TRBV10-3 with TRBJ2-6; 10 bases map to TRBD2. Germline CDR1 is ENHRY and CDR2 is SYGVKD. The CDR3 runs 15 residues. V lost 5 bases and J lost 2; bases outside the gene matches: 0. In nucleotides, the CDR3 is TGTGCCATCAGTACTAGCGGGACTGGGGCCAACGTCCTGACTTTC. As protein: CAISTSGTGANVLTF.

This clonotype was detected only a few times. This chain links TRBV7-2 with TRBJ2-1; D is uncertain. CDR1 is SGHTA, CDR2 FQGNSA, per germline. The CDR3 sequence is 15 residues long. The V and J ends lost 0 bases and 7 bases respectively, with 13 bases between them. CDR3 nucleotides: TGTGCCAGCAGCTTAGCCGCAAACCCGGCGAATGAGCAGTTCTTC. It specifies CASSLAANPANEQFF.

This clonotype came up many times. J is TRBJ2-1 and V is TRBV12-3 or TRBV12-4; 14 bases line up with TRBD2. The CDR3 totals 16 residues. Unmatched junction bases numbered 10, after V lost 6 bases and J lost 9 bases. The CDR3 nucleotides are TGTGCCAGCAGGACACGGACTAGCGGGAGGAGTGGTGAGCAGTTCTTC. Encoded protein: CASRTRTSGRSGEQFF.

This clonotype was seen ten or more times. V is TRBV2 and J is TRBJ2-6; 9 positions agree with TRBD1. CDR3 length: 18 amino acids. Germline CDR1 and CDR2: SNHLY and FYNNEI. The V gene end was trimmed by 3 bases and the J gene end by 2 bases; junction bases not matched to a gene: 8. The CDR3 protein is CASSEWGQGVAGANVLTF. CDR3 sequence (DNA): TGTGCCAGCAGTGAGTGGGGACAGGGAGTAGCTGGGGCCAACGTCCTGACTTTC.

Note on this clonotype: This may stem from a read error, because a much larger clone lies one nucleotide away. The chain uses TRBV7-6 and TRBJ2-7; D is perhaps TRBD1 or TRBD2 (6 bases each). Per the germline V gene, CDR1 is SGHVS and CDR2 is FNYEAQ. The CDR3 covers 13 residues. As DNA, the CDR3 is TGTACCAGCAGCGCAAAACAGGGAGGCGAGCAGTACTTC. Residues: CTSSAKQGGEQYF.

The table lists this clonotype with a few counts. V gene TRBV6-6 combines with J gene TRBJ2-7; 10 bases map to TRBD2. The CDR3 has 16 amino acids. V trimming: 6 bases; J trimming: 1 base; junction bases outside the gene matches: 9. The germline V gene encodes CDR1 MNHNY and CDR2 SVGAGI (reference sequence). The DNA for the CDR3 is TGTGCCAGCAGCTTAACCCGAGCGGGAGGGTCCTACGAGCAGTACTTC. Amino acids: CASSLTRAGGSYEQYF.

CDR3 bases: TGTGCCAGCAGTTACTCGGGCCAGGGACTTTCCTACGAGCAGTACTTC. Protein sequence: CASSYSGQGLSYEQYF. The chain has TRBV6-8 and TRBJ2-7, with D perhaps matching TRBD2 (6 bases). This CDR3 has 16 residues. V shed 0 bases and J shed 1 base, with 13 bases lying between them. Germline values: CDR1 MNHGY, CDR2 SAAAGT.

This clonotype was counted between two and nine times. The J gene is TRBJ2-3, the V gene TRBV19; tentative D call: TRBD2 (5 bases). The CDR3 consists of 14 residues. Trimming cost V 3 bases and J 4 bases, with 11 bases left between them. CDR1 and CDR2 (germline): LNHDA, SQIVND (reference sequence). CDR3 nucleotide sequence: TGTGCCAGTAGTATCGAACGGGGAGCAGATACGCAGTATTTT. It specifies CASSIERGADTQYF.

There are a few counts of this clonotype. As DNA, the CDR3 is TGCAGTGCTAGAGGGCTAGCGGGGGGGTCCTCCTACGAGCAGTACTTC. It translates to CSARGLAGGSSYEQYF. V gene TRBV20-1 combines with J gene TRBJ2-7; 12 positions match TRBD2. Germline V lookup: CDR1 DFQATT, CDR2 SNEGSKA (reference sequence). This CDR3 is 16 amino acids long. J gave up 0 bases and V 1 base, and 4 bases lay outside the gene matches.

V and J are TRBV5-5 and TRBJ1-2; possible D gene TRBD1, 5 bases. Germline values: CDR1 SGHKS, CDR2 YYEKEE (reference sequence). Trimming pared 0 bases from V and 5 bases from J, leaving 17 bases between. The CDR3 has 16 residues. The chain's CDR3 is CASSLGTSGAIYGYTF. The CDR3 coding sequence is TGTGCCAGCAGCTTGGGGACCTCTGGGGCCATTTATGGCTACACCTTC.

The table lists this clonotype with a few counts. The CDR3 loop reads CASGPAGTKNIQYF. The CDR3 DNA is TGTGCCAGCGGACCAGCAGGGACCAAAAACATTCAGTACTTC. The rearrangement uses TRBV13 and TRBJ2-4; weak D call: TRBD1 (5 bases). CDR3 length equals 14 residues. V lost 8 bases, J lost 2 bases, and 13 bases lay in between. Germline V lookup: CDR1 PRHDT, CDR2 FYEKMQ (reference sequence).

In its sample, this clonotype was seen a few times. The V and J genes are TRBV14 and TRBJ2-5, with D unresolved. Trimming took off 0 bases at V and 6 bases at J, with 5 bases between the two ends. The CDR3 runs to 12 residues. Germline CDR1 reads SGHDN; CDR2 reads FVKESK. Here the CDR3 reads CASSQDGQTQYF. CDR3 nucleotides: TGTGCCAGCAGCCAAGACGGCCAGACCCAGTACTTC.

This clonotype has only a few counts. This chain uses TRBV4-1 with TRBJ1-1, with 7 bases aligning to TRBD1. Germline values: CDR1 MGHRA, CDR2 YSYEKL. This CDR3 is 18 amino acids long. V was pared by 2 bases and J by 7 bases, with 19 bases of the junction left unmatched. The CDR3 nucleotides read TGCGCCAGCAGCCAACCAGCCGGGACAGAGTGGTTAGGAGGTGAAGCTTTCTTT. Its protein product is CASSQPAGTEWLGGEAFF.

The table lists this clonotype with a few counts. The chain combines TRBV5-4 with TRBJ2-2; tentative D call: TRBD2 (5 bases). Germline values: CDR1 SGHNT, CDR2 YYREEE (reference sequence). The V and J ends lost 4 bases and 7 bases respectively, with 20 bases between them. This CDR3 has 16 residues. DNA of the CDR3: TGTGCCAGCAGCGCCGGGATAGGGTTCGTAGGCGGGGAGCTGTTTTTT. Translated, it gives CASSAGIGFVGGELFF.

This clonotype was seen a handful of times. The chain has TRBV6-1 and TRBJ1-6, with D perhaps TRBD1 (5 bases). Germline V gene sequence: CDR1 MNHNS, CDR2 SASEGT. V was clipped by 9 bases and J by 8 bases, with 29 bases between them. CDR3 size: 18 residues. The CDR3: CARDSRGFQPVGDSPLHF. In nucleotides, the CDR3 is TGTGCCAGGGACTCCCGGGGGTTTCAGCCGGTCGGGGATTCACCCCTCCACTTT.